A single sample gave rise to the 9 T cell receptor beta chains below, sequenced in a study of blood T cell repertoires in COVID-19. Clones were read by immunoSEQ multiplex PCR, and TCRdb kept only the in-frame ones, dropping some. The data hold under 250,000 clones, with more than 65% observed a single time. Sequenced input: peripheral blood. Receptor source: a woman in her thirties who had recovered from COVID-19.

The chain carries TRBV27 and TRBJ2-7; 9 positions match TRBD1. The CDR3 length is 15 residues. In germline, CDR1 is MNHEY, CDR2 SMNVEV (reference sequence). Trimming removed 2 bases from V and 0 bases from J; junction bases left unmatched: 2. CDR3 nucleotide sequence: TGTGCCAGCAGTTTACTGACAGGGGGCTCCTACGAGCAGTACTTC. As protein: CASSLLTGGSYEQYF.

V gene TRBV7-9 combines with J gene TRBJ2-1, with D possibly TRBD2 on 6 matching bases. Germline V CDR1 and CDR2: SEHNR, FQNEAQ (reference sequence). The CDR3 sequence is 14 residues long. V was shortened by 8 bases and J by 1 base, with 12 bases between the two germline ends. The DNA for the CDR3 is TGTGCCAGCCAGAGACTAGTATCCTACAATGAGCAGTTCTTC. This sequence encodes CASQRLVSYNEQFF.

The chain joins TRBV28 to TRBJ1-2, with 8 bases matching TRBD1. Losses at the gene ends were 8 bases for V and 5 bases for J; bases not matched to a gene: 16. CDR1 is MDHEN and CDR2 is SYDVKM in the germline V gene. This CDR3 spans 16 amino acids. The CDR3 DNA is TGTGCCAGCGGACGACTTCAGGGGGCTGGAGGGTATGGCTACACCTTC. Its protein product is CASGRLQGAGGYGYTF.

This clone was found a few times. The junction differs from germline at one of its ends, possibly a read error. The chain recombines TRBV5-1 with TRBJ2-2; 8 bases line up with TRBD1. The V gene's germline CDR1 is SGHRS and CDR2 YFSETQ. The CDR3 totals 15 residues. The CDR3 is CASRLGQVATGELFF. The CDR3 region has the DNA TGCGCCAGCAGATTGGGACAGGTGGCCACCGGGGAGCTGTTTTTT.

The V and J genes are TRBV28 and TRBJ1-5; D is possibly TRBD1 (6 bases). V dropped 6 bases and J dropped 6 bases, with 15 bases sitting between them. The CDR3 sequence is 14 residues long. Per germline, CDR1 MDHEN and CDR2 SYDVKM. The CDR3: CASRTPGATQPQHF. CDR3 coding DNA: TGTGCCAGCAGGACTCCAGGGGCAACTCAGCCCCAGCATTTT.

The V and J genes are TRBV14 and TRBJ1-6, with no clear D. Trimming left V 0 bases short and J 9 bases short, with 3 bases between. Germline values: CDR1 SGHDN, CDR2 FVKESK. The CDR3 contains 12 residues. The CDR3 loop reads CASSQDRSPLHF. The CDR3 region has the DNA TGTGCCAGCAGCCAAGATCGTTCACCCCTCCACTTT.

This chain joins TRBV14 and TRBJ2-1; D possibly corresponds to TRBD2 (7 bases). The CDR3 extends over 15 amino acids. Trimming shortened V by 7 bases and J by 7 bases, and 20 bases separated the two germline ends. Germline loops: CDR1 SGHDN, CDR2 FVKESK. CDR3 region: CASTPGGTPFNEQFF. CDR3 in DNA: TGTGCCAGCACCCCCGGGGGGACACCGTTTAATGAGCAGTTCTTC.

The chain uses TRBV7-3 and TRBJ2-5; 7 bases map to TRBD1. This CDR3 contains 15 residues. Germline V gene lookup returns CDR1 SGHTA and CDR2 FQGTGA. V lost 5 bases to trimming and J lost 2 bases; unmatched junction nucleotides: 8. The CDR3 sequence: CASSPRPGQQETQYF. CDR3 DNA: TGTGCCAGCAGCCCTCGTCCGGGACAGCAAGAGACCCAGTACTTC.

V gene TRBV6-5 combines with J gene TRBJ2-6; TRBD1 aligns across 7 bases. The junction had 4 bases not matched to a gene; V was cut back by 4 bases and J by 1 base. Germline CDR1 MNHEY, CDR2 SVGAGI. The CDR3 loop spans 16 amino acids. The CDR3 here is CASSLRQGSGANVLTF. DNA of the CDR3: TGTGCCAGCAGTTTAAGACAGGGTTCTGGGGCCAACGTCCTGACTTTC.